Given below is one T cell receptor (beta chain) in context. Its antigen is unidentified. The sample originates from a study of T-cell memory formation after mild COVID-19. For the study at large: TCR clusters largely stayed donor specific.

TCRdb reprocessed the 5' RACE reads via MiXCR and lists one record per CDR3 protein. Among around 300,000 distinct CDR3 sequences listed, just under 20% were seen once. Study results and caveats: Among CD4+ contracting clones, most were CM and EM, and CD8+ ones EMRA. Second-wave clones peaking on day 37 lacked confirmed SARS-CoV-2 specificity.

Sample: PBMCs or a T cell subset sorted from them (not recorded which). This TCR derives from a man younger than 35 who had mild COVID-19 (a few samples of this study predate the infection). Cell type and time point are not known.

The CDR3 coding sequence is TGTGCCATCAGTGCCGGGACCGGGGGCCAGCCCCAGCATTTT. The encoded protein is CAISAGTGGQPQHF. V usage is TRBV10-3 and J usage is TRBJ1-5, with D possibly matching TRBD1 (6 bases). Trimming left V 4 bases short and J 7 bases short, with 14 bases between. CDR3 length: 14 residues. Per germline, CDR1 ENHRY and CDR2 SYGVKD.